This section outlines one T cell receptor beta chain sequence together with its context. TCRdb ran MiXCR on the 5' RACE reads and lists one entry per CDR3 protein. The repertoire holds hundreds of thousands of distinct CDR3 sequences, over 15% seen once, with around 13% in the top ten. This specimen comes from a study of identical twins. V was shortened by 5 bases and J by 10 bases, with 21 bases between the two germline ends. Germline V gene sequence: CDR1 SGHAT, CDR2 FQNNGV. The CDR3 has 15 amino acids. These sequences were also reported in another study, on T cells expressing NK-cell markers.

The sample consisted of PBMCs. This TCR was sampled from a woman aged 18-30 years in good health. The rearrangement links TRBV11-2 to TRBJ2-1, with D possibly matching TRBD2 (5 bases). The CDR3 is CASSQPGSGTKEQFF. The CDR3 DNA follows: TGTGCCAGCAGCCAACCGGGATCCGGAACCAAGGAGCAGTTCTTC.